This TCR beta chain came from a study of T cells in Graves' hyperthyroidism and ophthalmopathy. Overall study: Peripheral blood was acquired at first diagnosis, ahead of any therapy whatsoever.

V was clipped by 5 bases and J by 4 bases, with 11 bases between them. The CDR3 extends over 12 amino acids. Germline values: CDR1 DFQATT, CDR2 SNEGSKA (reference sequence). Graves' hyperthyroidism was deemed stable absent ophthalmopathy progression within 18 months. This clonotype was found many times. RNA transcripts provided the source from which TCR beta CDR3 regions were amplified. TCR CDR3 underwent first-round RT-PCR with the HTBI primer set. MiXCR, applied by TCRdb to the multiplex PCR reads, yields one record per CDR3 protein. Of some 350,000 distinct CDR3 sequences listed, about 20% were seen once; the top ten hold around 3.6%.

The specimen sequenced was blood. The V and J genes are TRBV20-1 and TRBJ1-2, with a tentative D call TRBD1 (5 bases). The sequence came from a woman under 30 with Graves' hyperthyroidism. The CDR3 protein is CSAWGFIYGYTF. The CDR3 DNA is TGCAGTGCTTGGGGGTTTATCTATGGCTACACCTTC.